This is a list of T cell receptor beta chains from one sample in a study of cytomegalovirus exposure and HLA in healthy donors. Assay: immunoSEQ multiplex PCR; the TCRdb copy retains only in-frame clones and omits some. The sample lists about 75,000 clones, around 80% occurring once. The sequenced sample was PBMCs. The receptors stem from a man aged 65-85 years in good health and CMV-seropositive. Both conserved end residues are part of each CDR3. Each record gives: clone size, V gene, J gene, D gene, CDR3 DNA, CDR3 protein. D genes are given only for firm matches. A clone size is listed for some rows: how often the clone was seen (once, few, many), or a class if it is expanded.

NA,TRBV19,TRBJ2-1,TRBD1,TGTGCCAGTAGTGTCGACAGGGAACGTGAGCAGTTCTTC,CASSVDREREQFF
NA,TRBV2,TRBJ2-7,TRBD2,TGTGCCAGCAACCTAGCGGCAATGGCCTACGAGCAGTACTTC,CASNLAAMAYEQYF
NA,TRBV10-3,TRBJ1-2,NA,TGTGCCATCAGTGCTGGAGGGGAGAGCTATGGCTACACCTTC,CAISAGGESYGYTF
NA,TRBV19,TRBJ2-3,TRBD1,TGTGCCAGTAGTCCCTCCGGGACAGATAGCACAGATACGCAGTATTTT,CASSPSGTDSTDTQYF
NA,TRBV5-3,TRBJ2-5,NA,TGTGCCAGAAGCTCGCTCGGACAGAAACAAGAGACCCAGTACTTC,CARSSLGQKQETQYF
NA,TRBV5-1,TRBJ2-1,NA,TGCGCCAGCAGCTTGACGGTGGGCCAGGGCAGTAATGAGCAGTTCTTC,CASSLTVGQGSNEQFF
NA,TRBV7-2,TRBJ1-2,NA,TGTGCCAGCAGCTTGGAGGTGGATGGCTACACCTTC,CASSLEVDGYTF
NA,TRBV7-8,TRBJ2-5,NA,TGTGCCAGCAGCTTAGAAGGTCACCACAGGGAGACCCAGTACTTC,CASSLEGHHRETQYF
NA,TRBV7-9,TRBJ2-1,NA,TGTGCCAGCACCACCAGACAGTCCTACAATGAGCAGTTCTTC,CASTTRQSYNEQFF
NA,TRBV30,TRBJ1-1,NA,TGTGCCTGGGGGAGGGGGTGGGTAGACACTGAAGCTTTCTTT,CAWGRGWVDTEAFF
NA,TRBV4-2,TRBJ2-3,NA,TGTGCCAGCAGCCAAGATGCGTTCCAGGGGAGCACAGATACGCAGTATTTT,CASSQDAFQGSTDTQYF
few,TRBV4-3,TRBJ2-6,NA,TGCGCCAGCGCGCATTCCGGGGCCAACGTCCTGACTTTC,CASAHSGANVLTF
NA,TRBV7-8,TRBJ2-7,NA,TGTGCCAGCAGCTTAGGGCCACGCGGCTACGAGCAGTACTTC,CASSLGPRGYEQYF
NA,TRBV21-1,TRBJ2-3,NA,TGTGCCAGCAAGAAAGCGCCGAAGAGGGCAGATACGCAGTATTTT,CASKKAPKRADTQYF
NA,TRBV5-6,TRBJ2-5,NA,TGTGCCAGCAGCTTAGGACAGCAAGAGACCCAGTACTTC,CASSLGQQETQYF
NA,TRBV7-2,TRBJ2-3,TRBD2,TGTGCCAGCGGTGTGGGCGGGGGATCAGATACGCAGTATTTT,CASGVGGGSDTQYF
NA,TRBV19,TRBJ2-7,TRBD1,TGTGCCAGTAGTCCCCAAGGGACAGGGGGTTTCTACGAGCAGTACTTC,CASSPQGTGGFYEQYF
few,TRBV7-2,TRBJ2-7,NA,TGTGCCAGCAGCACCACGAGTCTCTACGAGCAGTACTTC,CASSTTSLYEQYF
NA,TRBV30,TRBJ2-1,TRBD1,TGTGCCTGGAGTGGGGGACAGGGGGTAAATGAGCAGTTCTTC,CAWSGGQGVNEQFF
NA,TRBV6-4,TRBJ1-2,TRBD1,TGTGCCAGCAAGGGACAGGGTGAACATGGCTACACCTTC,CASKGQGEHGYTF
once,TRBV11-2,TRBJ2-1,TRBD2,TGTGCCAGCGGCAAAAGACTAGCGGGTTACAATGAGCAGTTCTTC,CASGKRLAGYNEQFF
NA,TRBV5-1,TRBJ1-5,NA,TGCGCCAGCAGCGTGAGCCTGGGCGAGCCCCAGCATTTT,CASSVSLGEPQHF
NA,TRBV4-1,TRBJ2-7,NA,TGCGCCAGCAGCCAGACCGGGACTCTGACCTACGAGCAGTACTTC,CASSQTGTLTYEQYF
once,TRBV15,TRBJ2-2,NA,TGTGCCACCAGCAGAGTGTCGTTCACCGGGGAGCTGTTTTTT,CATSRVSFTGELFF